This TCR beta chain was recorded in a study of shared T cell receptors in the human thymus. Clones were sequenced by immunoSEQ multiplex PCR, and TCRdb holds only the in-frame ones, with some missing. The table has hundreds of thousands of clones, around 87% seen once. Germline CDR1 SQVTM, CDR2 ANQGSEA. Trimming took 7 bases from V and 5 from J; bases not matched to a gene: 13. The CDR3 runs to 14 residues. Another study also made use of these data, one on human thymus T cells. From that study: Donors consisted of healthy Finnish infants (having corrective surgery for congenital heart defects). Thymic tissue was derived from resections collected during corrective heart surgery. V and J genes seemed to be used with bias in thymic and blood repertoires. As related research reported, thymic repertoires overlapped highly among unrelated individuals.

This clonotype was sampled from a boy younger than two with a congenital heart defect. This chain connects TRBV29-1 to TRBJ2-5, with 7 positions matching TRBD1. Input material: thymocytes. The CDR3 spells CSARGQTSRETQYF. The CDR3 coding sequence is TGCAGCGCAAGGGGACAGACCTCCCGGGAGACCCAGTACTTC.